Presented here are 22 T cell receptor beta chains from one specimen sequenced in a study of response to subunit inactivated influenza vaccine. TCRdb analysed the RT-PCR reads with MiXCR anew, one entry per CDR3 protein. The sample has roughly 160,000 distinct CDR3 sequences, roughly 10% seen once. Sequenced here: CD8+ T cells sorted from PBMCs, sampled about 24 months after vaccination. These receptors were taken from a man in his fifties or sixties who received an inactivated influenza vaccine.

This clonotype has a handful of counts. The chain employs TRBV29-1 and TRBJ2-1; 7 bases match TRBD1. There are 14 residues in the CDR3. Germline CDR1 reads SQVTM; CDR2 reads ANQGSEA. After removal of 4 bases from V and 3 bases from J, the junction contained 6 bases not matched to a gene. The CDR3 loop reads CSVATGIRYNEQFF. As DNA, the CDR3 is TGCAGCGTTGCGACAGGGATTCGCTACAATGAGCAGTTCTTC.

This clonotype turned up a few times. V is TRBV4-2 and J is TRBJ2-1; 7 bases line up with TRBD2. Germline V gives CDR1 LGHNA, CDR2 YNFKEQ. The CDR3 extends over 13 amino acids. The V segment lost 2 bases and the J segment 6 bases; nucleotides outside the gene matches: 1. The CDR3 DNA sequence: TGTGCCAGCAGCCAACTAGCGGTCAATGAGCAGTTCTTC. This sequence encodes CASSQLAVNEQFF.

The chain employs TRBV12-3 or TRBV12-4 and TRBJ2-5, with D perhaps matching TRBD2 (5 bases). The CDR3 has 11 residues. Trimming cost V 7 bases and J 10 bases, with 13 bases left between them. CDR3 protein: CASTGGWVQYF. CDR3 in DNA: TGTGCCAGCACCGGCGGGTGGGTCCAGTACTTC.

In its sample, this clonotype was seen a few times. CDR3 loop: CAESGQGAEQYF. The CDR3 DNA sequence: TGTGCCGAATCCGGACAGGGTGCCGAGCAGTACTTC. The chain recombines TRBV7-9 with TRBJ2-7; 8 nucleotides agree with TRBD1. Germline V gene lookup returns CDR1 SEHNR and CDR2 FQNEAQ (reference sequence). The CDR3 runs 12 residues. J gave up 6 bases and V 11 bases, and 9 bases lay outside the gene matches.

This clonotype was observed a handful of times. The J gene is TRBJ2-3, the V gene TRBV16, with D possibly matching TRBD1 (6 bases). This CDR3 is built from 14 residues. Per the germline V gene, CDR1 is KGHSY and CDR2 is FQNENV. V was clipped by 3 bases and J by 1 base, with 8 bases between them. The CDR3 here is CASSHSGGTDTQYF. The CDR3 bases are TGTGCCAGCAGCCATTCAGGGGGCACAGATACGCAGTATTTT.

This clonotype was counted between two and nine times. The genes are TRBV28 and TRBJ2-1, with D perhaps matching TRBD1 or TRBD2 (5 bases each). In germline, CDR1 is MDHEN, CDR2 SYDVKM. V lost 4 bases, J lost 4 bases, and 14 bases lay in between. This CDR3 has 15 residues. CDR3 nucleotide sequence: TGTGCCAGCAGTTCCCCCGGGACGGTTTACAATGAGCAGTTCTTC. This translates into CASSSPGTVYNEQFF.

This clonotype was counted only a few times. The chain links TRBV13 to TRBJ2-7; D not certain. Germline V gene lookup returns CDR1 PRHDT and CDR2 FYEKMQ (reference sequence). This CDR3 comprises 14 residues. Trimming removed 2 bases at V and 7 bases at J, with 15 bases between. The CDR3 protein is CASSLRPGGGEQYF. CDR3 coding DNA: TGTGCCAGCAGCTTAAGACCAGGCGGTGGGGAGCAGTACTTC.

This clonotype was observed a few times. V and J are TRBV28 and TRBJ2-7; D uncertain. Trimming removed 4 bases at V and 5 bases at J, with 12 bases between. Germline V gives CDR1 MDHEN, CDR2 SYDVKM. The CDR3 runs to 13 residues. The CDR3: CASSSPIADEQYF. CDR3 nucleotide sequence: TGTGCCAGCAGTTCTCCGATAGCTGACGAGCAGTACTTC. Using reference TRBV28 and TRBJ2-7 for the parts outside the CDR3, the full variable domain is DVKVTQSSRYLVKRTGEKVFLECVQDMDHENMFWYRQDPGLGLRLIYFSYDVKMKEKGDIPEGYSVSREKKERFSLILESASTNQTSMYLCASSSPIADEQYFGPGTRLTVT.

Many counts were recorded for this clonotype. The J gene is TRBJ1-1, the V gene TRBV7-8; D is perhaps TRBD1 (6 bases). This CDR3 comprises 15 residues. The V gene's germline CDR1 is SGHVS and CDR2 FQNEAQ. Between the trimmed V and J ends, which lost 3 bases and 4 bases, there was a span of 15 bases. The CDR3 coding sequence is TGTGCCAGCAGCTTTGAGGTAGCAGGGGCCACTGAAGCTTTCTTT. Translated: CASSFEVAGATEAFF.

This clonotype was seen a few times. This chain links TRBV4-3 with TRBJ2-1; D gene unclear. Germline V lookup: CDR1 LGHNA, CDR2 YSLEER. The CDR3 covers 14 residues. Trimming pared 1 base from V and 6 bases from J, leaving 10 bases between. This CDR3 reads CASSQGGSGNEQFF. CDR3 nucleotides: TGCGCCAGCAGCCAAGGTGGGTCGGGCAATGAGCAGTTCTTC.

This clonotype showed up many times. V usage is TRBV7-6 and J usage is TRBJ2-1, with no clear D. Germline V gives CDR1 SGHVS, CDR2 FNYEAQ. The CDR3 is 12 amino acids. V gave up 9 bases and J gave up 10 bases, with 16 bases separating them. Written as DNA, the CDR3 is TGTGCCAGTGGCTTTGCAGGCCTAGAGCAGTTCTTC. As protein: CASGFAGLEQFF. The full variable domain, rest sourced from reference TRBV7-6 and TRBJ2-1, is GAGVSQSPRYKVTKRGQDVALRCDPISGHVSLYWYRQALGQGPEFLTYFNYEAQQDKSGLPNDRFSAERPEGSISTLTIQRTEQRDSAMYRCASGFAGLEQFFGPGTRLTVL.

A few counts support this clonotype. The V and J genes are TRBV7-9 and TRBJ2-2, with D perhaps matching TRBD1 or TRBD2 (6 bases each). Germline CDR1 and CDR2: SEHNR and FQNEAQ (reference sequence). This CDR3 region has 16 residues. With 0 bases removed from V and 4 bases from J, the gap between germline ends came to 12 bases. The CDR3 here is CASSLAPRGATGELFF. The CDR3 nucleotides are TGTGCCAGCAGCTTAGCGCCAAGGGGGGCCACCGGGGAGCTGTTTTTT. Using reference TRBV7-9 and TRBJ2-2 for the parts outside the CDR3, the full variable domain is DTGVSQNPRHKITKRGQNVTFRCDPISEHNRLYWYRQTLGQGPEFLTYFQNEAQLEKSRLLSDRFSAERPKGSFSTLEIQRTEQGDSAMYLCASSLAPRGATGELFFGEGSRLTVL.

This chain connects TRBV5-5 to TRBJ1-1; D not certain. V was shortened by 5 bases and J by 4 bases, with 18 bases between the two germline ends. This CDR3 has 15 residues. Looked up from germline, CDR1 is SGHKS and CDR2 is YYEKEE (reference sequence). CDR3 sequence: CASRDPGNRVTEAFF. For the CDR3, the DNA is TGTGCCAGCAGGGATCCCGGGAACCGGGTCACTGAAGCTTTCTTT.

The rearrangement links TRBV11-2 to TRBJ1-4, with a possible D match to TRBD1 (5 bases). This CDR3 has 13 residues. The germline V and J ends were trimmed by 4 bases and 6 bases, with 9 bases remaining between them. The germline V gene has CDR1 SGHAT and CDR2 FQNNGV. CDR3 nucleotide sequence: TGTGCCAGCAGCTGGGACGGATATGAAAAACTGTTTTTT. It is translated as CASSWDGYEKLFF.

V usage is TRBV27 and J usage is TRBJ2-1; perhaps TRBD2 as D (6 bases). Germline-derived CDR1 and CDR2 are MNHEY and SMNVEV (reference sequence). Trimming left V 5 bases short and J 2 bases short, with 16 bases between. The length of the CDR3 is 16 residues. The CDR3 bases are TGTGCCAGCAGTCCCATAGCGGAACCGACCTACAATGAGCAGTTCTTC. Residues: CASSPIAEPTYNEQFF.

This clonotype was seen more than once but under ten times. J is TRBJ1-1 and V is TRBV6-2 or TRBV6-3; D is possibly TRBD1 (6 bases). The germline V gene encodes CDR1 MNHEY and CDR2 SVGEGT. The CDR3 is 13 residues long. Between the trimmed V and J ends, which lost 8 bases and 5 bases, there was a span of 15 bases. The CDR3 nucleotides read TGTGCCAGCGTGGGGGCAGGTGGGACTGAAGCTTTCTTT. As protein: CASVGAGGTEAFF.

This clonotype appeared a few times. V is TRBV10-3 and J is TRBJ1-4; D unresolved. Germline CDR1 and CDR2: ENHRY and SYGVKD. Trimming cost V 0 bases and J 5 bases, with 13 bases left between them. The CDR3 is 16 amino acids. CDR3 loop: CAISESHGSENEKLFF. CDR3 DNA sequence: TGTGCCATCAGTGAGTCGCACGGCAGTGAAAATGAAAAACTGTTTTTT.

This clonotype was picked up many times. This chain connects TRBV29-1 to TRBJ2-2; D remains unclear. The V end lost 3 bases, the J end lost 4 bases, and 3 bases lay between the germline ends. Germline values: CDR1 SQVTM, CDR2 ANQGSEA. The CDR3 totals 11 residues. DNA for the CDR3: TGCAGCGTTGATTTCACCGGGGAGCTGTTTTTT. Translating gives CSVDFTGELFF.

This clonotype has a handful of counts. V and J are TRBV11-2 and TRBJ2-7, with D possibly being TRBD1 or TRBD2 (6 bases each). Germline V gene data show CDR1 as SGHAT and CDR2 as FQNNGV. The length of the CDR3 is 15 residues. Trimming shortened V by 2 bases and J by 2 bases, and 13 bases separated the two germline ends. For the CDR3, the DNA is TGTGCCAGCAGCTTAATAGGGGGGCAGACCTACGAGCAGTACTTC. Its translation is CASSLIGGQTYEQYF.

The CDR3 loop reads CASSLFPGATYEQYF. In nucleotides, the CDR3 is TGTGCCAGCAGTTTATTCCCGGGGGCGACCTACGAGCAGTACTTC. The V and J genes are TRBV28 and TRBJ2-7; D is possibly TRBD1 or TRBD2 (6 bases each). Trimming took off 1 base at V and 2 bases at J, with 12 bases between the two ends. This CDR3 spans 15 amino acids. CDR1 and CDR2 from the germline V gene are MDHEN and SYDVKM.

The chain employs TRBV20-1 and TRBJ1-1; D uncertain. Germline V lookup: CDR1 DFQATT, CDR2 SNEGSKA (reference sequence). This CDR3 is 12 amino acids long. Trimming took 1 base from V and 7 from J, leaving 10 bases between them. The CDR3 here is CSARAGYGEAFF. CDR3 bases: TGCAGTGCTAGAGCCGGGTATGGTGAAGCTTTCTTT.

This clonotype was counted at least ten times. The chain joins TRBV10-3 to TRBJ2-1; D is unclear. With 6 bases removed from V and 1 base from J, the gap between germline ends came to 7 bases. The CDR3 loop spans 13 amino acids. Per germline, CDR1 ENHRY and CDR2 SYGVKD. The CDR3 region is CAIRGGSYNEQFF. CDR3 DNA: TGTGCCATCAGAGGTGGGTCCTACAATGAGCAGTTCTTC.